This TCR beta chain is from a study of beta chain features in type 1 diabetes (dated by TCRdb to 2017 to 2018). Regarding the study in general: Patients and healthy donors did not differ in mean age, gender distribution, total cell number or subset yield. A total of roughly 100 million sorted cells were examined across all samples, and the number of cells per subset was strongly correlated with RNA yield. Regulatory and stem cell-like memory subsets were obtained from only 8 patients and about 8 healthy donors, while naive and central memory subsets were obtained from all 30 or so donors. The study compared TCRB repertoires of sorted circulating CD4+ T cell subsets between recently diagnosed type 1 diabetes patients and matched healthy donors. General study outcomes and caveats: In all four CD4+ subsets, TCRB CDR3 length was moderately but significantly shorter in type 1 diabetes patients. Naive, central memory and regulatory TCRB repertoires appeared to be more similar among patients than among healthy donors. Fewer insertions and more nucleotide deletions at VDJ recombination sites were observed in patients with type 1 diabetes, implying thymic rearrangement abnormalities. Because the HLA sub-analyses included only small numbers of individuals, any influence of HLA type on TCRB rearrangement was left unresolved. Sequencing cDNA rather than genomic DNA could over-represent highly expressing activated cells, although activation and CD3 levels did not differ between groups. Shorter templates might have been favored by PCR, but patient and control samples were amplified and corrected together, so both groups would have been affected equally by any skew.

All of the isolated RNA was reverse transcribed with the High Capacity cDNA Reverse Transcription Kit, so expressed TCRB transcripts were sequenced. Deep immunoSEQ sequencing was applied to naive, central memory and regulatory T cell samples, giving an average of about 3.57 million total reads per sample. Sorted cells were lysed in RLT buffer and RNA was extracted with DNase-treated RNeasy Micro or Mini kits, depending on cell number. Each cell subset was processed on its own to prevent cross-contamination, while patient and healthy donor samples were processed together. The immunoSEQ multiplex PCR was used to amplify TCRB sequences from cDNA, yielding 87-bp fragments that span the CDR3 region. Sequencing of the amplicons was performed on the Illumina HiSeq platform. Per the source publication's procedure: Synthetic template baselines were used to correct PCR bias computationally, reads within Hamming distance 2 were collapsed, and singletons that could not be merged were discarded. By aligning reads against IMGT, V, D and J genes, CDR3 length, and insertions or deletions at six rearrangement sites were assigned. Within each subset, clonotype counts were normalized to sorted cell number, and only after that were true diversity and Gini coefficients computed with the tcR R package. The overlap coefficient, calculated on TCRB nucleotide sequences, was used to measure repertoire sharing. As a proxy for the pre-selection repertoire, out-of-frame TCRB sequences from naive cells were analyzed. In its TCRdb copy, this immuneACCESS table keeps in-frame sequences only and misses some clones. Where compared with another copy, unresolved V genes explain less than half of these, and the others have no known cause. D and trimming come from the DNA, and the V and J calls and clone size come from that table. A total of 200,000 to 250,000 clones appear in this sample, 68% of them only once. 0.053% of the sample belongs to the ten largest clones.

Notes on this clone: This clone's antigen is unknown. Base qualities are not at hand, and no much larger clone is one base apart.

A single peripheral blood draw of about 116 mL on average was collected from each donor into heparinised tubes. A BD FACSAria II and a panel including CD45RO, CCR7, CD25, CD127, CD95 and CD27 were used to sort naive, central memory, regulatory and stem cell-like memory CD4+ T cells. A purity above 98% was achieved for all sorted populations. PBMCs were isolated right away by Lymphoprep density gradient centrifugation and were stained directly, without culture. Samples were stained and sorted in pairs, with one healthy donor and one patient per experiment, so that batch effects were minimized. The V end gives up 4 bases and the J end 7 bases, leaving 3 bases in the junction not matched to a gene. Taken from the germline V gene, the CDR1 and CDR2 loops are SQVTM and ANQGSEA. The CDR3 measures 12 amino acids from cysteine to phenylalanine. This entry keeps only the CDR3 DNA: 36 bases, framed from base 1.

The V and J segments used are TRBV29-1 and TRBJ2-3, with 9 bases in between that match TRBD1. Sequencing input: naive CD4+ T cells from blood. The sample's cell subset or site, from its label and the paper: true naive CD4+ T cells. This clonotype was obtained from a man aged 25 to 40 in good health. The DNA sequence is given as TGCAGCGTTGGACAGGGGGTGAATACGCAGTATTTT. The translation is CSVGQGVNTQYF.